This section outlines one T cell receptor (beta chain) sequence together with its context. Its antigen remains unknown. The CDR3 has 16 amino acids. Deletions cut 4 bases from V and 4 bases from J, with 19 bases between. Germline lookup yields CDR1 LGHNA and CDR2 YSLEER. This specimen comes from a study of T-cell memory formation after mild COVID-19. Study context: Clusters of TCRs were largely donor specific. Broader study findings: Proof of SARS-CoV-2 specificity was absent for the second-wave clones that crested on day 37. Several responding clones turned up in pre-infection memory, indicating that cross-reactive memory may have taken part.

After 5'RACE with constant-segment primers, TCR alpha and TCR beta cDNA libraries carrying sample barcodes and UMIs were obtained. TCRdb re-called the 5' RACE reads with MiXCR, one entry per CDR3 protein. The table includes around 300,000 distinct CDR3 sequences, roughly a fifth detected once. The sequencing sample was made of PBMCs or a T cell subset sorted from them (not recorded which). The chain links TRBV4-3 to TRBJ2-5, with a tentative D call TRBD1 (5 bases). The receptor was isolated from a man aged 18 to 30 who had mild COVID-19 (a few samples of this study predate the infection). Cell type and time point are not known. The CDR3: CASSPYDASGLETQYF. The CDR3 DNA is TGCGCCAGCAGCCCCTACGACGCCTCAGGGTTAGAGACCCAGTACTTC.